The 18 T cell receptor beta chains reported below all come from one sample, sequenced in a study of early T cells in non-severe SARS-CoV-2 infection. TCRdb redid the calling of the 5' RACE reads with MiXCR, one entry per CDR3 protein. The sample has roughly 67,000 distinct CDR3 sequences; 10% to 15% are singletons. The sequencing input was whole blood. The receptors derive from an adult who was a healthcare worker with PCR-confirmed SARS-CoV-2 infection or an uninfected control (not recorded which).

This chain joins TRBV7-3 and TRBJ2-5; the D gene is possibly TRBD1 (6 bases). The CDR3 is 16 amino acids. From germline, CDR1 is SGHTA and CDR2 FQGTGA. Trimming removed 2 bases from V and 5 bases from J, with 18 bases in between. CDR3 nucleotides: TGTGCCAGCAGCTTAGGGGCCCCAGGGGCCGGGGAGACCCAGTACTTC. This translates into CASSLGAPGAGETQYF.

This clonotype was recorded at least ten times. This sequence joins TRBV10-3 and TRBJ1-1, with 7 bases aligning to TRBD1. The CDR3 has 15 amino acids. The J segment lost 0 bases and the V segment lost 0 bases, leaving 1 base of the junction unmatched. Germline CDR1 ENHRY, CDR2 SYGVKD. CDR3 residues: CAISESRGLNTEAFF. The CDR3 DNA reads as TGTGCCATCAGTGAGTCGAGGGGGCTGAACACTGAAGCTTTCTTT.

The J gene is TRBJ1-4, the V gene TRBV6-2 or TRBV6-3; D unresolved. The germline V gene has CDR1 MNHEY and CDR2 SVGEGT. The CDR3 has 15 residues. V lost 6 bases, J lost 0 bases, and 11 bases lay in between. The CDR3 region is CASRLPGTTNEKLFF. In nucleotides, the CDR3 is TGTGCCAGCAGGCTTCCCGGGACAACTAATGAAAAACTGTTTTTT.

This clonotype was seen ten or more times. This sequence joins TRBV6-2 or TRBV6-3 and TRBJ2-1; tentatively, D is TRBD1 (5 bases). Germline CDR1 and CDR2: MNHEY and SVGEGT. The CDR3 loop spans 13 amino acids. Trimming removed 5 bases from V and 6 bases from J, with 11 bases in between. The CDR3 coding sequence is TGTGCCAGCAGTCCGCTTAGGGGCAATGAGCAGTTCTTC. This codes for CASSPLRGNEQFF.

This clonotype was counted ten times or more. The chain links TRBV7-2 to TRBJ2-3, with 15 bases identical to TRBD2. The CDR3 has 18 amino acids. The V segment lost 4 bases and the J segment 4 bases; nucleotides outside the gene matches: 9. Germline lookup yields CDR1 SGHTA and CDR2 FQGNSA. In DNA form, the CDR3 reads TGTGCCAGCAGCTATCGGACTAGCGGGGGGGCAGGGGCAGATACGCAGTATTTT. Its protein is CASSYRTSGGAGADTQYF. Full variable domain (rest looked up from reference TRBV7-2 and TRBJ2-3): GAGVSQSPSNKVTEKGKDVELRCDPISGHTALYWYRQSLGQGLEFLIYFQGNSAPDKSGLPSDRFSAERTGGSVSTLTIQRTQQEDSAVYLCASSYRTSGGAGADTQYFGPGTRLTVL.

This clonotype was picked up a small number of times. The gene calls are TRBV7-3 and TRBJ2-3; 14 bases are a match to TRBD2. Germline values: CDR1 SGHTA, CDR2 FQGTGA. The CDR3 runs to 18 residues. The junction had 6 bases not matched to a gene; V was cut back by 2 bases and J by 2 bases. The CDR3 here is CASSLGGLAGAHTDTQYF. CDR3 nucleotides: TGTGCCAGCAGCTTAGGGGGACTAGCGGGGGCCCACACAGATACGCAGTATTTT.

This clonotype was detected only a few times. The CDR3 spells CATSSPRTGLYEQYF. The CDR3 DNA reads TGTGCCACCAGCAGCCCCCGGACAGGCCTATACGAGCAGTACTTC. V is TRBV15 and J is TRBJ2-7; 7 positions match TRBD1. Losses at the gene ends were 3 bases for V and 4 bases for J; bases not matched to a gene: 9. The germline gives CDR1 LNHNV, CDR2 YYDKDF (reference sequence). The CDR3 runs to 15 residues.

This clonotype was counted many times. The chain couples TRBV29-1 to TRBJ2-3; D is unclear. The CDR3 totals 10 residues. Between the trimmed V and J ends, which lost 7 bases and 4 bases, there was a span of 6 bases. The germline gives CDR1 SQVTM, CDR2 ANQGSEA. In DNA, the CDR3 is TGCAGCGCCGTCGCAGATACGCAGTATTTT. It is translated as CSAVADTQYF.

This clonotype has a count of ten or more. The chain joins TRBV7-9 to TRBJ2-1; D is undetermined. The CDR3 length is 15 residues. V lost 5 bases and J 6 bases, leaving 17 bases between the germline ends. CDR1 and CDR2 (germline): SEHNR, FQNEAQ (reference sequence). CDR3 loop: CASSVSRALFNEQFF. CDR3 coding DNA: TGTGCCAGCAGCGTTAGCCGGGCCCTCTTCAATGAGCAGTTCTTC.

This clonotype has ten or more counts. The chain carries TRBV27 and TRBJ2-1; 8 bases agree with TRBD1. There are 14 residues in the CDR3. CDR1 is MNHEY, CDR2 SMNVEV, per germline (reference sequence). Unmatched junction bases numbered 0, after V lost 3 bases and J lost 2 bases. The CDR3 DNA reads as TGTGCCAGCAGTTTGGGACAGGCCTACAATGAGCAGTTCTTC. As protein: CASSLGQAYNEQFF.

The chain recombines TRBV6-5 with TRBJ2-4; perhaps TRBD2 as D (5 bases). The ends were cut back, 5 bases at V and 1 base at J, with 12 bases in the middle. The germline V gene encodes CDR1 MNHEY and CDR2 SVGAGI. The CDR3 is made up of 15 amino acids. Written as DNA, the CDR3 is TGTGCCAGCAGTCCCGCGGGTTTTGCCAAAAACATTCAGTACTTC. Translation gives CASSPAGFAKNIQYF.

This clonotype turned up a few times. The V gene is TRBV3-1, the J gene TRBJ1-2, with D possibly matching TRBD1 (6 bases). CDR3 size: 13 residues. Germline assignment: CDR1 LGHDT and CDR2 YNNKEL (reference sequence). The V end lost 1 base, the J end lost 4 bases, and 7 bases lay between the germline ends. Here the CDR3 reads CASSQGQVYGYTF. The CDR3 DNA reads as TGTGCCAGCAGCCAAGGACAGGTCTATGGCTACACCTTC.

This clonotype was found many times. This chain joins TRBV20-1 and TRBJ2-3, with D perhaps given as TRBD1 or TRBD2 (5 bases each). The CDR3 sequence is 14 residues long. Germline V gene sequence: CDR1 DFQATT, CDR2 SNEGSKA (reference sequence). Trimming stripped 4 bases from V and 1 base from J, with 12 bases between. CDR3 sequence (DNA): TGCAGTGCTACCCGGGACCATCGCACAGATACGCAGTATTTT. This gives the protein CSATRDHRTDTQYF.

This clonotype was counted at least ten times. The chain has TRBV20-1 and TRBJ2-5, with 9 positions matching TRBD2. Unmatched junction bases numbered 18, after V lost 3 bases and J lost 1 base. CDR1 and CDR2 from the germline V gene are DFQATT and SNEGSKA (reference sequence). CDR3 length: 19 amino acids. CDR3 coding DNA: TGCAGTGCTAGTTTCTTTCCTCTACAGCGGGGGGACATCCAAGAGACCCAGTACTTC. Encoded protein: CSASFFPLQRGDIQETQYF.

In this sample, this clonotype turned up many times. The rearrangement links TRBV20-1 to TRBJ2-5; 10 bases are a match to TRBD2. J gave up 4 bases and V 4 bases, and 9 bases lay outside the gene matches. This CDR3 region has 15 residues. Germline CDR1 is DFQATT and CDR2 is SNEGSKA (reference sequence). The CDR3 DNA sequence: TGCAGTGCTAAAGCGGGGGGGCCTTTCTTAGAGACCCAGTACTTC. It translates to CSAKAGGPFLETQYF.

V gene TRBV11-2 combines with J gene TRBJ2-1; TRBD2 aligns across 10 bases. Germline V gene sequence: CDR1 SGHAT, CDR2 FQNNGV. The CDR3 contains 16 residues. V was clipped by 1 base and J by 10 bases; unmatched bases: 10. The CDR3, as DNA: TGTGCCAGCAGCTTAGTCGGACTAGCGGCATCTCGGGAGCAGTTCTTC. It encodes CASSLVGLAASREQFF.

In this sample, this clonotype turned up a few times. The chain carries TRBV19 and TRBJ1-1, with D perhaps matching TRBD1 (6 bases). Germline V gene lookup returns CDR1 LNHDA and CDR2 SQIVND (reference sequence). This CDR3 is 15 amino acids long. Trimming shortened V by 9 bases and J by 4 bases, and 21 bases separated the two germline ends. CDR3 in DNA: TGTGCCAGACCTAGTAGGGCGGGGGCAGGCACTGAAGCTTTCTTT. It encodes CARPSRAGAGTEAFF.

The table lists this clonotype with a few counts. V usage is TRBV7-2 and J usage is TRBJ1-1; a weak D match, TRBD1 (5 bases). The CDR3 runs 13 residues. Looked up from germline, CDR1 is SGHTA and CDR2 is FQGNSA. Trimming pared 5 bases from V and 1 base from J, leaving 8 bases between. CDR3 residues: CASSHQGNTEAFF. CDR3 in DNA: TGTGCCAGCAGCCATCAGGGGAACACTGAAGCTTTCTTT.